These 31 T cell receptor beta chains originate from one sample sequenced in a study of blood T cell repertoires in COVID-19. Using immunoSEQ multiplex PCR, the repertoire was profiled, and TCRdb retains in-frame clones only, with some absent. The sample comprises about 240,000 clones, about 85% of which are singletons, and approximately 7.6% rests with the top ten. The source material was peripheral blood. The receptors shown here come from a man aged 55 to 70 who had recovered from COVID-19.

The chain employs TRBV19 and TRBJ2-7, with a possible D match to TRBD2 (6 bases). Germline-derived CDR1 and CDR2 are LNHDA and SQIVND (reference sequence). The CDR3 spans 15 residues. Trimming cost V 5 bases and J 3 bases, with 17 bases left between them. This CDR3 is CASSDYYGGNYEQYF. The CDR3 nucleotides read TGTGCCAGTAGTGATTATTACGGGGGTAACTACGAGCAGTACTTC.

This clone was recorded a few times. The V call is TRBV19, the J call TRBJ2-1, with 8 nucleotides matching TRBD1. V gave up 1 base and J gave up 5 bases; unmatched junction bases: 4. CDR3 length: 15 residues. Germline assignment: CDR1 LNHDA and CDR2 SQIVND (reference sequence). The CDR3 region has the DNA TGTGCCAGTAGTATAGTAACAGGGGGGAACAATGAGCAGTTCTTC. Its translation: CASSIVTGGNNEQFF.

V gene TRBV6-5 combines with J gene TRBJ2-5; TRBD1 aligns across 9 bases. V dropped 8 bases and J dropped 1; count of bases not matched to a gene: 8. CDR1 and CDR2 (germline): MNHEY, SVGAGI. The CDR3 totals 15 residues. The CDR3 loop reads CASSTDRGSQETQYF. The CDR3 DNA reads TGTGCCAGCTCAACGGACAGGGGATCCCAAGAGACCCAGTACTTC.

This clone was recorded once. J is TRBJ2-7 and V is TRBV6-5, with 10 bases aligning to TRBD2. J was trimmed by 0 bases and V by 8 bases; bases with no gene match: 7. The germline gives CDR1 MNHEY, CDR2 SVGAGI. CDR3 length: 15 amino acids. CDR3 amino acids: CASQVGTSDSYEQYV. CDR3 in DNA: TGTGCCAGCCAGGTTGGGACTAGCGACTCCTACGAGCAGTACGTC.

The chain couples TRBV19 to TRBJ2-1, with D perhaps TRBD2 (6 bases). CDR3 length equals 17 residues. V was trimmed by 0 bases and J by 4 bases, leaving 16 bases between them. From germline, CDR1 is LNHDA and CDR2 SQIVND (reference sequence). CDR3: CASSIDFRAGQYNEQFF. In DNA, the CDR3 is TGTGCCAGTAGTATAGATTTTAGGGCGGGGCAGTACAATGAGCAGTTCTTC.

This chain uses TRBV5-8 with TRBJ2-2; perhaps TRBD2 as D (5 bases). Germline CDR1 and CDR2: SGHTS and YDEGEE. V shed 3 bases and J shed 9 bases, with 21 bases lying between them. The CDR3 sequence is 16 residues long. CDR3 nucleotides: TGTGCCAGCAGCTCCGAAACTGGACTTAGGACCAGGGAGCTGTTTTTT. Its translation is CASSSETGLRTRELFF.

The chain is built from TRBV28 and TRBJ1-6, with a possible D match to TRBD1 (6 bases). The germline gives CDR1 MDHEN, CDR2 SYDVKM. The V gene lost 3 bases and the J gene lost 9 bases, with 12 bases spanning the gap. This CDR3 contains 14 residues. Here the CDR3 reads CASSLGQWGSPLHF. CDR3 sequence (DNA): TGTGCCAGCAGTTTGGGACAATGGGGTTCACCCCTCCACTTT. The whole variable domain, remainder taken from reference TRBV28 and TRBJ1-6, is DVKVTQSSRYLVKRTGEKVFLECVQDMDHENMFWYRQDPGLGLRLIYFSYDVKMKEKGDIPEGYSVSREKKERFSLILESASTNQTSMYLCASSLGQWGSPLHFGNGTRLTVT.

This chain links TRBV3-1 (or the pseudogene TRBV3-2) with TRBJ1-1; the D gene is possibly TRBD1 (5 bases). Germline V gene lookup returns CDR1 LGHDT and CDR2 YNNKEL (reference sequence). There are 14 residues in the CDR3. The V and J ends lost 3 bases and 2 bases respectively, with 10 bases between them. CDR3: CASSHRAGNTEAFF. In DNA form, the CDR3 reads TGTGCCAGCAGCCACAGGGCCGGCAACACTGAAGCTTTCTTT.

The rearrangement links TRBV10-2 to TRBJ1-2; TRBD1 agrees at 8 bases. Germline assignment: CDR1 WSHSY and CDR2 SAAADI. This CDR3 is 14 amino acids long. J was trimmed by 4 bases and V by 3 bases; bases with no gene match: 4. The CDR3 nucleotides are TGCGCCAGCAGTGAACCAGGGGGCGTCTATGGCTACACCTTC. Its protein is CASSEPGGVYGYTF.

The V gene is TRBV11-3, the J gene TRBJ2-5; TRBD2 matches at 8 bases. V lost 3 bases, J lost 5 bases, and 5 bases stayed unmatched. The CDR3 extends over 14 amino acids. Germline lookup yields CDR1 SGHNT and CDR2 YENEEA. For the CDR3, the DNA is TGTGCCAGCAGCTTCGGGGGGGCAGGCGAGACCCAGTACTTC. This translates into CASSFGGAGETQYF.

This rearrangement joins TRBV5-1 to TRBJ1-1; D not resolved. V gave up 1 base and J gave up 5 bases, with 12 bases separating them. The CDR3 extends over 14 amino acids. From germline, CDR1 is SGHRS and CDR2 YFSETQ. The CDR3 here is CASSLLYGRTEAFF. The CDR3 DNA reads TGCGCCAGCAGCTTGTTGTACGGGAGGACTGAAGCTTTCTTT.

DNA of the CDR3: TGTGCCAGCAGCGAAAGGACAGGGAGGGATGAGCAGTTCTTC. Its protein is CASSERTGRDEQFF. The chain couples TRBV7-9 to TRBJ2-1, with a weak D call TRBD1 (8 bases). The V and J ends lost 5 bases and 8 bases respectively, with 16 bases between them. CDR3 length: 14 residues. Germline CDR1 is SEHNR and CDR2 is FQNEAQ (reference sequence). Based on the CDR3 plus reference TRBV7-9 and TRBJ2-1, the full variable domain is DTGVSQNPRHKITKRGQNVTFRCDPISEHNRLYWYRQTLGQGPEFLTYFQNEAQLEKSRLLSDRFSAERPKGSFSTLEIQRTEQGDSAMYLCASSERTGRDEQFFGPGTRLTVL.

This clone was detected only a few times. The chain links TRBV18 to TRBJ2-1, with TRBD2 identical over 7 bases. V dropped 5 bases and J dropped 9; count of bases not matched to a gene: 10. The CDR3 runs to 14 residues. Looked up from germline, CDR1 is KGHSH and CDR2 is LQKENI. CDR3 in DNA: TGTGCCAGCTCAGGGACTACCGTCGATGGTGAGCAGTTCTTC. Residues: CASSGTTVDGEQFF.

The chain recombines TRBV4-2 with TRBJ1-2; D unresolved. V gave up 1 base and J gave up 7 bases, with 4 bases separating them. Germline-derived CDR1 and CDR2 are LGHNA and YNFKEQ. The CDR3 has 11 residues. Written as DNA, the CDR3 is TGTGCCAGCAGCCAAGCGGGTGGCTACACCTTC. Protein: CASSQAGGYTF.

The rearrangement links TRBV9 to TRBJ1-1, with 7 bases identical to TRBD1. V dropped 2 bases and J dropped 5; count of bases not matched to a gene: 9. This CDR3 comprises 15 residues. Germline V gene sequence: CDR1 SGDLS, CDR2 YYNGEE. Here the CDR3 DNA reads TGTGCCAGCAGCGTTCCCGACAGGGTGATAACTGAAGCTTTCTTT. It specifies CASSVPDRVITEAFF.

This rearrangement joins TRBV5-1 to TRBJ1-1; no reliable D call. CDR1 is SGHRS and CDR2 is YFSETQ in the germline V gene. Between the trimmed V and J ends, which lost 5 bases and 1 base, there was a span of 12 bases. This CDR3 comprises 14 residues. For the CDR3, the DNA is TGCGCCAGCAGAAAGGCAGGCTCGAACACTGAAGCTTTCTTT. As protein: CASRKAGSNTEAFF.

This chain uses TRBV5-6 with TRBJ2-1, with 7 positions matching TRBD1. The CDR3 length is 16 residues. Germline trimming cut 1 base from V and 7 bases from J; bases unmatched to any gene: 11. CDR1 is SGHDT, CDR2 YYEEEE, per germline. The CDR3 protein is CASSLWGFRGKNEQFF. The CDR3 bases are TGTGCCAGCAGCTTGTGGGGTTTCAGGGGGAAGAATGAGCAGTTCTTC.

This chain links TRBV7-2 with TRBJ2-3; 7 positions match TRBD2. This CDR3 region has 17 residues. V shed 1 base, J shed 0 bases, and the junction held 7 bases outside the gene matches. Germline CDR1 reads SGHTA; CDR2 reads FQGNSA. CDR3 in DNA: TGTGCCAGCAGCTTAGGGGAGGGTAGACCTAGCACAGATACGCAGTATTTT. Translation gives CASSLGEGRPSTDTQYF.

This clone was found a few times. This chain connects TRBV9 to TRBJ1-6; the D gene is possibly TRBD1 (6 bases). V was clipped by 3 bases and J by 9 bases, with 16 bases between them. The CDR3 consists of 15 residues. From germline, CDR1 is SGDLS and CDR2 YYNGEE. DNA of the CDR3: TGTGCCAGCAGCGCCTCCACAGGGATGGCTTCACCCCTCCACTTT. Protein product: CASSASTGMASPLHF. Full variable domain (rest looked up from reference TRBV9 and TRBJ1-6): DSGVTQTPKHLITATGQRVTLRCSPRSGDLSVYWYQQSLDQGLQFLIQYYNGEERAKGNILERFSAQQFPDLHSELNLSSLELGDSALYFCASSASTGMASPLHFGNGTRLTVT.

The CDR3 DNA reads as TGCGCCAGCAGCTTTGTCGGGGGGGCAGATACGCAGTATTTT. The encoded protein is CASSFVGGADTQYF. V is TRBV5-1 and J is TRBJ2-3; 8 positions match TRBD2. In germline, CDR1 is SGHRS, CDR2 YFSETQ. The CDR3 sequence is 14 residues long. Losses at the gene ends were 2 bases for V and 4 bases for J; bases not matched to a gene: 3.

The chain employs TRBV7-2 and TRBJ1-3, with TRBD1 matching over 12 bases. Germline V CDR1 and CDR2: SGHTA, FQGNSA. V shed 6 bases and J 0 bases; nucleotides not matched to a gene: 9. The CDR3 has 18 residues. CDR3 sequence reads: CASSSGQGARDSGNTIYF. The CDR3 region has the DNA TGTGCCAGCAGTTCGGGACAGGGGGCGCGAGACTCTGGAAACACCATATATTTT.

This chain uses TRBV14 with TRBJ1-2; 9 bases fit TRBD1. The length of the CDR3 is 14 residues. V shed 6 bases and J 4 bases; nucleotides not matched to a gene: 6. Germline CDR1 reads SGHDN; CDR2 reads FVKESK. CDR3 DNA sequence: TGTGCCAGCAGGCGACAGGGGGAATTCTATGGCTACACCTTC. Its protein product is CASRRQGEFYGYTF.

V usage is TRBV28 and J usage is TRBJ1-5; TRBD1 aligns across 9 bases. The CDR3 is made up of 15 amino acids. The junction had 7 bases not matched to a gene; V was cut back by 3 bases and J by 7 bases. Germline CDR1 and CDR2: MDHEN and SYDVKM. The CDR3 DNA reads TGTGCCAGCAGTTTCCGGGACAGGGTGCCCCAGCCCCAGCATTTT. Residues: CASSFRDRVPQPQHF.

As DNA, the CDR3 is TGTGCCGCGGTCAGGGGGCGAGCCGGGGAGCTGTTTTTT. This translates into CAAVRGRAGELFF. The chain carries TRBV6-5 and TRBJ2-2; 8 bases fit TRBD1. The CDR3 runs to 13 residues. Germline V CDR1 and CDR2: MNHEY, SVGAGI. Trimming removed 11 bases from V and 6 bases from J; junction bases left unmatched: 8.

The gene calls are TRBV13 and TRBJ1-1, with TRBD1 identical over 9 bases. CDR3 length: 16 amino acids. Germline V gene lookup returns CDR1 PRHDT and CDR2 FYEKMQ (reference sequence). The V segment lost 1 base and the J segment 6 bases; nucleotides outside the gene matches: 9. CDR3 bases: TGTGCCAGCAGCTTAGAGGGGACAGGGTATGATGCTGAAGCTTTCTTT. Translation: CASSLEGTGYDAEAFF.

The CDR3 loop is CASSIVWTGSAGELFF. CDR3 nucleotide sequence: TGTGCCAGTAGTATAGTGTGGACAGGGAGCGCCGGGGAGCTGTTTTTT. The chain carries TRBV19 and TRBJ2-2, with 8 nucleotides matching TRBD1. The V and J ends lost 1 base and 6 bases, in that order; junction bases with no gene match: 7. This CDR3 contains 16 residues. Germline loops: CDR1 LNHDA, CDR2 SQIVND (reference sequence).

This sequence joins TRBV2 and TRBJ1-6, with D hard to call. This CDR3 has 13 residues. The germline gives CDR1 SNHLY, CDR2 FYNNEI. V lost 5 bases, J lost 9 bases, and 11 bases lay in between. CDR3 nucleotide sequence: TGTGCCAGCAGTCCTGAGCGGAGTTCACCCCTCCACTTT. Amino acid sequence: CASSPERSSPLHF.

This clone was observed once. The chain carries TRBV9 and TRBJ2-3; possible D gene TRBD1, 5 bases. CDR1 SGDLS and CDR2 YYNGEE come from the germline V gene. The CDR3 spans 14 residues. V was cut by 0 bases and J by 5 bases, with 10 bases left in between. The CDR3 region has the DNA TGTGCCAGCAGCGTAGGGCAGGGCGGAGATACGCAGTATTTT. It encodes CASSVGQGGDTQYF. The variable domain in full, completed from reference TRBV9 and TRBJ2-3, reads DSGVTQTPKHLITATGQRVTLRCSPRSGDLSVYWYQQSLDQGLQFLIQYYNGEERAKGNILERFSAQQFPDLHSELNLSSLELGDSALYFCASSVGQGGDTQYFGPGTRLTVL.

CDR3 sequence (DNA): TGTGCCAGCAGTGTACGGGGGGCGACCTACAATGAGCAGTTCTTC. This gives the protein CASSVRGATYNEQFF. The V call is TRBV2, the J call TRBJ2-1; possibly TRBD2 for D (7 bases). The CDR3 spans 15 residues. CDR1 SNHLY and CDR2 FYNNEI come from the germline V gene. V gave up 4 bases and J gave up 2 bases, with 12 bases separating them.

This clone came up a few times. The chain combines TRBV30 with TRBJ1-6; 8 bases match TRBD1. This CDR3 has 16 residues. Germline loops: CDR1 GTSNPN, CDR2 SVGIG (reference sequence). Trimming at V came to 3 bases and at J to 3 bases, leaving 7 bases not matched to a gene. DNA for the CDR3: TGTGCCTGGAGACCAAAAGACAGGGGCTATAATTCACCCCTCCACTTT. It translates to CAWRPKDRGYNSPLHF.

This clone appeared a few times. The chain employs TRBV20-1 and TRBJ2-5; D is perhaps TRBD1 (6 bases). This CDR3 has 14 residues. Germline CDR1 and CDR2: DFQATT and SNEGSKA (reference sequence). V shed 3 bases and J shed 5 bases, with 16 bases lying between them. CDR3: CSASGQLIGETQYF. For the CDR3, the DNA is TGCAGTGCTAGTGGACAGCTCATAGGGGAGACCCAGTACTTC.